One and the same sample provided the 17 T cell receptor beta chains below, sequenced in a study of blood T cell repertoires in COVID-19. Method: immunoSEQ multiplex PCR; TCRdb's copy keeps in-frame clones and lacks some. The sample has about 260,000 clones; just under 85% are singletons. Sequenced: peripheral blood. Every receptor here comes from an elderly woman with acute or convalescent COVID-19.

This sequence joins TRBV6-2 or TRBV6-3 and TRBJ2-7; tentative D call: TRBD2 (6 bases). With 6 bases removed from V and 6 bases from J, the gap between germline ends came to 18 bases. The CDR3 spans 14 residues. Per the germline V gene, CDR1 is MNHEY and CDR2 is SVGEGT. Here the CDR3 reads CASSDRSGPSEQYF. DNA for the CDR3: TGTGCCAGCAGCGACCGTAGCGGCCCAAGCGAGCAGTACTTC.

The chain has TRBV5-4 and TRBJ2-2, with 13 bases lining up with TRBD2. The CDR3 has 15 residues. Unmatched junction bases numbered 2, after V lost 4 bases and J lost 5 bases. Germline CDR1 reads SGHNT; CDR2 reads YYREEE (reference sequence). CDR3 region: CASSLLAGGTGELFF. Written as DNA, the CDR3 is TGTGCCAGCAGCCTACTAGCGGGAGGGACCGGGGAGCTGTTTTTT.

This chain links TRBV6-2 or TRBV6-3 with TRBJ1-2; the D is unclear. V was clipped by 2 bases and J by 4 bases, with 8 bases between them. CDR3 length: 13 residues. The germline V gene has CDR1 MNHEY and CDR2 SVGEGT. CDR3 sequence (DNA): TGTGCCAGCAGTTACAGGGAGGCCTATGGCTACACCTTC. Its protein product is CASSYREAYGYTF.

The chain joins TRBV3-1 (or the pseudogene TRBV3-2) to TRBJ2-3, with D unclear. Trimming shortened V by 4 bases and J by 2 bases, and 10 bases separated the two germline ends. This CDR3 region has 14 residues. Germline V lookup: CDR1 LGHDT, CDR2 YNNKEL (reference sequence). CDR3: CASSPLAATDTQYF. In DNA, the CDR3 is TGTGCCAGCAGCCCTTTGGCGGCCACAGATACGCAGTATTTT.

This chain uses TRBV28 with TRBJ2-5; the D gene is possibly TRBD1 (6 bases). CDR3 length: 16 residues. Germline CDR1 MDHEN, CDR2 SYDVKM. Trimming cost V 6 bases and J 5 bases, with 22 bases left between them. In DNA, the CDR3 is TGTGCCAGCAGCCTTATGGGGGCCAGCCTTGCGGAGACCCAGTACTTC. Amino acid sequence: CASSLMGASLAETQYF.

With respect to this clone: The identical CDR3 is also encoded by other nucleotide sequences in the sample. CDR3 DNA: TGTGCCAGCAGTTACTCGACAGGGGGCTTGTCACCCCTCCACTTT. Encoded protein: CASSYSTGGLSPLHF. The chain joins TRBV6-5 to TRBJ1-6, with 10 bases identical to TRBD1. CDR1 MNHEY and CDR2 SVGAGI come from the germline V gene. The length of the CDR3 is 15 residues. Trimming cost V 0 bases and J 10 bases; bases outside gene matches: 3.

CDR3 loop: CASHGPSYEQYF. The CDR3 bases are TGTGCCTCCCATGGCCCCTCCTACGAGCAGTACTTC. The chain uses TRBV5-4 and TRBJ2-7; D gene uncertain. V lost 10 bases to trimming and J lost 0 bases, with 11 bases between them. Germline values: CDR1 SGHNT, CDR2 YYREEE (reference sequence). This CDR3 is 12 amino acids long.

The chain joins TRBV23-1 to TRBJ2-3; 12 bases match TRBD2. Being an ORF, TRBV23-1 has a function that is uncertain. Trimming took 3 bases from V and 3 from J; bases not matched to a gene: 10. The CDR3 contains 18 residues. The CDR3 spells CASSQFTTSGRRTDTQYF. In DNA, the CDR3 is TGCGCCAGCAGTCAGTTTACGACTAGCGGGAGAAGAACAGATACGCAGTATTTT.

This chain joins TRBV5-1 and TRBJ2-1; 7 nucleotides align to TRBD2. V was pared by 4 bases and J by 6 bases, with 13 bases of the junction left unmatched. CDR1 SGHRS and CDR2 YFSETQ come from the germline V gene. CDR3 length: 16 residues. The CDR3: CASSPTTVGRANEQFF. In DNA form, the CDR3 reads TGCGCCAGCAGCCCGACTACTGTTGGGAGGGCCAATGAGCAGTTCTTC.

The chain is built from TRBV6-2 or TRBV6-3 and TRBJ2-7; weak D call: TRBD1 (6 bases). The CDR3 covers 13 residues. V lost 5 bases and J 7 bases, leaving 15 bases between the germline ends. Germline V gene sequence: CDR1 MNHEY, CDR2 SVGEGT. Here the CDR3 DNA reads TGTGCCAGCAGTCGAGGGACATTCTATGAGCAGTACTTC. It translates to CASSRGTFYEQYF.

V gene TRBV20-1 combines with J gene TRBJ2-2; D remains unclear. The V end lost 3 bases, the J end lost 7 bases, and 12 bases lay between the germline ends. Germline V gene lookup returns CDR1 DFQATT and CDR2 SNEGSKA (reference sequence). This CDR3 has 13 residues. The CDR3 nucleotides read TGCAGTGCTAGTTCCTCGTTCAGCGGGGAGCTGTTTTTT. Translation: CSASSSFSGELFF.

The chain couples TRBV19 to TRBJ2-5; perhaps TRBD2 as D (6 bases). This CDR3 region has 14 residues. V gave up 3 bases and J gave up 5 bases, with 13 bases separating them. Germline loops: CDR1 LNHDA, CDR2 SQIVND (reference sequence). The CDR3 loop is CASSIDGRRETQYF. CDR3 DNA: TGTGCCAGTAGTATTGACGGGAGAAGGGAGACCCAGTACTTC.

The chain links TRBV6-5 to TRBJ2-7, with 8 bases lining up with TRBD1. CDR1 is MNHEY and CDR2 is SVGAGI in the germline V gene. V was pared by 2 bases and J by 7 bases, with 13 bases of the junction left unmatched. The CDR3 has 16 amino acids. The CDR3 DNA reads TGTGCCAGCAGTTACACTCGAAACCAGGGGGCGGGGGAGCAGTACTTC. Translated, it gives CASSYTRNQGAGEQYF.

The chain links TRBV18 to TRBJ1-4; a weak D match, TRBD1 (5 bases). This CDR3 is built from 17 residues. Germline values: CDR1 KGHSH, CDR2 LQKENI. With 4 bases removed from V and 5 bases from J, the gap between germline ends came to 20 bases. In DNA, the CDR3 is TGTGCCAGCTCACGGAACCCCCGGGGGGGGATAAATGAAAAACTGTTTTTT. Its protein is CASSRNPRGGINEKLFF.

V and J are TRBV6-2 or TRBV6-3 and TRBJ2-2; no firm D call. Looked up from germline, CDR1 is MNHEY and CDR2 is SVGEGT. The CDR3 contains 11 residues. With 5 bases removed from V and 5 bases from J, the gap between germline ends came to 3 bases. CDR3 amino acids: CASSRTGELFF. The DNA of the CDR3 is TGTGCCAGCAGTCGGACCGGGGAGCTGTTTTTT.

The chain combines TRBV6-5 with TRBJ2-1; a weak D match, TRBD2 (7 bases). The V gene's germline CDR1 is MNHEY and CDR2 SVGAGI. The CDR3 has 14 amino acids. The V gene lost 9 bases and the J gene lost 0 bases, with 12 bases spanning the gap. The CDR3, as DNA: TGTGCCAGTCGAGGGGGGGACTCCTACAATGAGCAGTTCTTC. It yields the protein CASRGGDSYNEQFF.

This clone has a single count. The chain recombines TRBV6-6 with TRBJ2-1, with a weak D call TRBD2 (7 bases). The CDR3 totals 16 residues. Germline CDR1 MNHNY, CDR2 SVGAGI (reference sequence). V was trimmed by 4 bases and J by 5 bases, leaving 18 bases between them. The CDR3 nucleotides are TGTGCCAGCAGTTGGGGGGGGACAAGGGCCCACAATGAGCAGTTCTTC. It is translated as CASSWGGTRAHNEQFF.